These 25 T cell receptor beta chains originate from one sample sequenced in a study of blood T cell repertoires in COVID-19. Measured with immunoSEQ multiplex PCR; TCRdb has only the in-frame clones, and not every one. The sample lists about 250,000 clones; roughly 85% were seen once. Material: peripheral blood. These TCRs come from a man aged 45-65 years with COVID-19, enrolled during active disease.

The CDR3 protein is CASSYETGHLYNEQFF. The CDR3 DNA reads as TGTGCCAGCAGTTACGAGACAGGACACCTCTACAATGAGCAGTTCTTC. V usage is TRBV6-5 and J usage is TRBJ2-1; a weak D match, TRBD1 (6 bases). The CDR3 totals 16 residues. CDR1 MNHEY and CDR2 SVGAGI come from the germline V gene. V lost 2 bases and J lost 3, with 14 bases in between.

The rearrangement joins TRBV11-2 to TRBJ2-2; 8 nucleotides line up with TRBD1. The ends lost 4 bases at V and 5 bases at J; junction bases unmatched: 6. The V gene's germline CDR1 is SGHAT and CDR2 FQNNGV. The CDR3 is 15 residues long. The CDR3 loop is CASSSDRVKTGELFF. CDR3 nucleotide sequence: TGTGCCAGCAGCTCGGACAGGGTAAAGACCGGGGAGCTGTTTTTT.

This chain joins TRBV28 and TRBJ1-1; tentatively, D is TRBD1 (6 bases). Germline V CDR1 and CDR2: MDHEN, SYDVKM. V shed 7 bases and J shed 11 bases, with 17 bases lying between them. The length of the CDR3 is 12 residues. DNA of the CDR3: TGTGCCAGCACCAATACGGGGGGCCCGGCTTTCTTT. Translated: CASTNTGGPAFF.

The rearrangement links TRBV5-4 to TRBJ2-5, with TRBD2 identical over 13 bases. J lost 5 bases, V lost 0 bases, and 7 bases had no gene match. The CDR3 loop spans 17 amino acids. CDR1 and CDR2 from the germline V gene are SGHNT and YYREEE (reference sequence). CDR3 protein: CASSLGGLAGPGETQYF. The CDR3, as DNA: TGTGCCAGCAGCTTGGGGGGACTAGCGGGGCCGGGGGAGACCCAGTACTTC.

This rearrangement joins TRBV5-1 to TRBJ2-7; 8 bases line up with TRBD1. The length of the CDR3 is 14 residues. CDR1 is SGHRS, CDR2 YFSETQ, per germline. The junction had 6 bases not matched to a gene; V was cut back by 4 bases and J by 3 bases. The CDR3 sequence is CASSPDRVFYEQYF. The CDR3 nucleotides are TGCGCCAGCAGCCCGGACAGGGTGTTCTACGAGCAGTACTTC.

The chain couples TRBV30 to TRBJ2-7; 9 positions agree with TRBD1. There are 16 residues in the CDR3. Unmatched junction bases numbered 14, after V lost 3 bases and J lost 5 bases. From germline, CDR1 is GTSNPN and CDR2 SVGIG (reference sequence). Here the CDR3 DNA reads TGTGCCTGGAGAGCAGGTCTAGGGAGACAGGGGGACGAGCAGTACTTC. This translates into CAWRAGLGRQGDEQYF.

The count of this clone is one. The chain couples TRBV28 to TRBJ1-1, with TRBD1 identical over 7 bases. The junction had 7 bases not matched to a gene; V was cut back by 4 bases and J by 11 bases. The CDR3 is 12 amino acids. Germline V gives CDR1 MDHEN, CDR2 SYDVKM. CDR3 DNA: TGTGCCAGCAGTTCGTCACAGGGGAGGGCTTTCTTT. Translating gives CASSSSQGRAFF.

A remark on this clone: Distinct nucleotide sequences in the sample also encode this CDR3. This sequence joins TRBV7-3 and TRBJ2-1; D might be TRBD2 (6 bases). This CDR3 is built from 15 residues. The V and J ends lost 2 bases and 0 bases respectively, with 8 bases between them. Germline V gene sequence: CDR1 SGHTA, CDR2 FQGTGA. DNA for the CDR3: TGTGCCAGCAGCTTAGGCGGGGCCTCCTACAATGAGCAGTTCTTC. This codes for CASSLGGASYNEQFF.

The chain employs TRBV3-1 (or the pseudogene TRBV3-2) and TRBJ1-3; a possible D gene is TRBD1 (5 bases). CDR1 LGHDT and CDR2 YNNKEL come from the germline V gene (reference sequence). The CDR3 runs to 17 residues. With 0 bases removed from V and 4 bases from J, the gap between germline ends came to 16 bases. CDR3 sequence (DNA): TGTGCCAGCAGCCAAGATTGGAAAGGGGCGGGAGGAAACACCATATATTTT. Protein sequence: CASSQDWKGAGGNTIYF.

CDR3 sequence (DNA): TGTGCCAGCAGCCGCGGCGGGCAGGCGGGAGGAAACACCATATATTTT. Amino acid sequence: CASSRGGQAGGNTIYF. The chain is built from TRBV7-2 and TRBJ1-3; no firm D call. The germline gives CDR1 SGHTA, CDR2 FQGNSA. V lost 5 bases to trimming and J lost 4 bases, with 18 bases between them. The CDR3 totals 16 residues.

The chain links TRBV4-2 to TRBJ2-5, with D possibly being TRBD1 (7 bases). The V gene's germline CDR1 is LGHNA and CDR2 YNFKEQ. The CDR3 runs to 14 residues. V lost 0 bases, J lost 5 bases, and 10 bases lay in between. This chain's CDR3 is CASSQEPGGETQYF. CDR3 nucleotide sequence: TGTGCCAGCAGCCAAGAGCCAGGGGGGGAGACCCAGTACTTC.

The V and J genes are TRBV30 and TRBJ2-3, with a weak D call TRBD2 (5 bases). Germline-derived CDR1 and CDR2 are GTSNPN and SVGIG (reference sequence). The ends were cut back, 4 bases at V and 0 bases at J, with 14 bases in the middle. The CDR3 loop spans 15 amino acids. CDR3 protein: CAWNTGRASTDTQYF. The CDR3 DNA is TGTGCCTGGAATACGGGGAGAGCTAGCACAGATACGCAGTATTTT.

This clone was observed a single time. The chain links TRBV5-1 to TRBJ2-3; D uncertain. The CDR3 sequence is 12 residues long. The germline V gene encodes CDR1 SGHRS and CDR2 YFSETQ. Deletions cut 0 bases from V and 6 bases from J, with 5 bases between. The chain's CDR3 is CASSLGRDTQYF. In DNA, the CDR3 is TGCGCCAGCAGCTTGGGGCGGGATACGCAGTATTTT. The full variable domain, with the rest looked up from reference TRBV5-1 and TRBJ2-3, is KAGVTQTPRYLIKTRGQQVTLSCSPISGHRSVSWYQQTPGQGLQFLFEYFSETQRNKGNFPGRFSGRQFSNSRSEMNVSTLELGDSALYLCASSLGRDTQYFGPGTRLTVL.

CDR3 amino acids: CASSQTSGGAQETQYF. The DNA for the CDR3 is TGTGCCAGCAGTCAAACTAGCGGGGGGGCCCAAGAGACCCAGTACTTC. The chain carries TRBV7-6 and TRBJ2-5; 13 nucleotides match TRBD2. Germline V lookup: CDR1 SGHVS, CDR2 FNYEAQ. There are 16 residues in the CDR3. Trimming at V came to 6 bases and at J to 1 base, leaving 5 bases not matched to a gene.

The genes are TRBV4-1 and TRBJ1-1; D is unclear. V was cut by 1 base and J by 2 bases, with 11 bases left in between. Looked up from germline, CDR1 is MGHRA and CDR2 is YSYEKL. CDR3 size: 15 residues. The CDR3 coding sequence is TGCGCCAGCAGCCAAGGTTGGGGAGATAACACTGAAGCTTTCTTT. This gives the protein CASSQGWGDNTEAFF.

The chain links TRBV28 to TRBJ2-7; D gene unclear. The CDR3 totals 11 residues. Trimming took off 9 bases at V and 2 bases at J, with 8 bases between the two ends. Germline V lookup: CDR1 MDHEN, CDR2 SYDVKM. The CDR3 reads CARAEAYEQYF. The CDR3 coding sequence is TGTGCCAGGGCAGAGGCCTACGAGCAGTACTTC.

The rearrangement links TRBV3-1 (or the pseudogene TRBV3-2) to TRBJ1-5, with 9 bases fitting TRBD1. This CDR3 has 14 amino acids. V was pared by 4 bases and J by 6 bases, with 4 bases of the junction left unmatched. The germline V gene has CDR1 LGHDT and CDR2 YNNKEL (reference sequence). The CDR3 DNA follows: TGTGCCAGCAGCCGGGGACAGGGCGTTCAGCCCCAGCATTTT. It translates to CASSRGQGVQPQHF.

By share of the sample, this clone is medium-sized. The V gene is TRBV19, the J gene TRBJ1-1; a possible D gene is TRBD1 (6 bases). This CDR3 comprises 14 residues. Germline values: CDR1 LNHDA, CDR2 SQIVND (reference sequence). The V and J ends lost 3 bases and 0 bases respectively, with 8 bases between them. The CDR3 bases are TGTGCCAGTAGTATTACAGGGTTGAACACTGAAGCTTTCTTT. It codes for CASSITGLNTEAFF.

This clone turned up a few times. V is TRBV10-3 and J is TRBJ1-1; 9 bases match TRBD1. Germline assignment: CDR1 ENHRY and CDR2 SYGVKD. The CDR3 totals 15 residues. The junction had 7 bases not matched to a gene; V was cut back by 4 bases and J by 4 bases. CDR3 sequence: CAISGPGQGITEAFF. The CDR3 nucleotides read TGTGCCATCAGTGGACCGGGACAGGGTATCACTGAAGCTTTCTTT.

The table lists this clone with many counts. The rearrangement joins TRBV30 to TRBJ1-2, with D possibly being TRBD1 (6 bases). Looked up from germline, CDR1 is GTSNPN and CDR2 is SVGIG (reference sequence). Trimming cost V 0 bases and J 6 bases, with 14 bases left between them. CDR3 length: 14 residues. The CDR3 bases are TGTGCCTGGAGTGTAAGTCGCAGGGGAAATGGCTACACCTTC. It encodes CAWSVSRRGNGYTF.

The chain combines TRBV9 with TRBJ2-7, with D possibly being TRBD2 (5 bases). Germline loops: CDR1 SGDLS, CDR2 YYNGEE. Trimming left V 3 bases short and J 0 bases short, with 13 bases between. The CDR3 is 15 residues long. The CDR3 DNA reads TGTGCCAGCAGCGCCGAGCCGGGGAGCTCCTACGAGCAGTACTTC. It yields the protein CASSAEPGSSYEQYF.

The rearrangement joins TRBV11-2 to TRBJ1-4; 7 bases are a match to TRBD1. The germline CDR1 and CDR2 sequences are SGHAT and FQNNGV. The J segment lost 8 bases and the V segment lost 2 bases, leaving 2 bases of the junction unmatched. The CDR3 covers 13 residues. The CDR3 DNA reads as TGTGCCAGCAGCTTATCAGGGGGGGAAAAACTGTTTTTT. Its translation is CASSLSGGEKLFF.

This clone was detected only a few times. This sequence joins TRBV6-5 and TRBJ1-1; 9 bases map to TRBD1. The CDR3 runs 14 residues. CDR1 is MNHEY, CDR2 SVGAGI, per germline. V shed 6 bases, J shed 1 base, and the junction held 3 bases outside the gene matches. The CDR3 nucleotides are TGTGCCAGCAGGCAGGACAGGGGGAACACTGAAGCTTTCTTT. Amino acids: CASRQDRGNTEAFF.

The chain couples TRBV15 to TRBJ1-6; unclear D gene. The germline V gene encodes CDR1 LNHNV and CDR2 YYDKDF (reference sequence). The CDR3 contains 15 residues. V gave up 0 bases and J gave up 7 bases, with 10 bases separating them. In DNA form, the CDR3 reads TGTGCCACCAGCAGAGATCTGATAGAAAATTCACCCCTCCACTTT. It translates to CATSRDLIENSPLHF.

The rearrangement links TRBV18 to TRBJ1-4; no clear D. The CDR3 extends over 14 amino acids. Germline V gene data show CDR1 as KGHSH and CDR2 as LQKENI. V was shortened by 4 bases and J by 2 bases, with 8 bases between the two germline ends. The CDR3: CASSLASTNEKLFF. The CDR3 DNA reads as TGTGCCAGCTCACTAGCTTCGACTAATGAAAAACTGTTTTTT.